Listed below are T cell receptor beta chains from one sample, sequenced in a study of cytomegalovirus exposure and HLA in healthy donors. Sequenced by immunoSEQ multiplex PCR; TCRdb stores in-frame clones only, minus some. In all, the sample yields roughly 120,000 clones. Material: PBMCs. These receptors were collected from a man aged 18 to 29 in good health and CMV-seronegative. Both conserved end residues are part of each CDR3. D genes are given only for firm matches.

CDR3 DNA: TGCGCCAGCAGTGAGTCCGGCAGGGGCTACGAGCAGTACTTC; CDR3 protein: CASSESGRGYEQYF; V gene: TRBV10-1; J gene: TRBJ2-7; D gene: -
CDR3 DNA: TGTGCCAGCAGCTTGGGGAGGGTCAATGAGCAGTTCTTC; CDR3 protein: CASSLGRVNEQFF; V gene: TRBV7-3; J gene: TRBJ2-1; D gene: TRBD2
CDR3 DNA: TGTGCCAGCAGCCGAGAGCGGGATAGCACAGATACGCAGTATTTT; CDR3 protein: CASSRERDSTDTQYF; V gene: TRBV14; J gene: TRBJ2-3; D gene: TRBD2
CDR3 DNA: TGTGCCAGCAGCTTACGGGGAGGAGGAACTGAAGCTTTCTTT; CDR3 protein: CASSLRGGGTEAFF; V gene: TRBV11-2; J gene: TRBJ1-1; D gene: -
CDR3 DNA: TGCGCCAGCAGAACCGGGACAGGGCACTATGGCTACACCTTC; CDR3 protein: CASRTGTGHYGYTF; V gene: TRBV4-1; J gene: TRBJ1-2; D gene: TRBD1
CDR3 DNA: TGCGCCAGCAGTGATGGTTTTATATCTTGGGGCGGTAATCAGCCCCAGCATTTT; CDR3 protein: CASSDGFISWGGNQPQHF; V gene: TRBV10-2; J gene: TRBJ1-5; D gene: -
CDR3 DNA: TGTGCCAGCAGCTTGGGGCTCTTACCTGGACAGGCCTTATATGGCTACACCTTC; CDR3 protein: CASSLGLLPGQALYGYTF; V gene: TRBV5-5; J gene: TRBJ1-2; D gene: TRBD1
CDR3 DNA: TGTGCCTGGAGACAGGATAGCAATCAGCCCCGGCATTTT; CDR3 protein: CAWRQDSNQPRHF; V gene: TRBV30; J gene: TRBJ1-5; D gene: -
CDR3 DNA: TGTGCCTGGAGTTCGGGTCCATACGAGCAGTACTTC; CDR3 protein: CAWSSGPYEQYF; V gene: TRBV30; J gene: TRBJ2-7; D gene: -
CDR3 DNA: TGCGCCAGCAGCTCGACAGGGGGCACTGAAGCTTTCTTT; CDR3 protein: CASSSTGGTEAFF; V gene: TRBV5-1; J gene: TRBJ1-1; D gene: TRBD1
CDR3 DNA: TGTGCCAGCAGACAAACAGGGGCGCGGAATTATGGCTACACCTTC; CDR3 protein: CASRQTGARNYGYTF; V gene: TRBV6-1; J gene: TRBJ1-2; D gene: TRBD1
CDR3 DNA: TGTGCCAGCAGCGTTTCCGGGACAGGGGCTGAAGCTTTCTTT; CDR3 protein: CASSVSGTGAEAFF; V gene: TRBV7-3; J gene: TRBJ1-1; D gene: TRBD1
CDR3 DNA: TGTGCCAGCAGTGAAGTAAGAAGGGGGCAGGAGACCCAGTACTTC; CDR3 protein: CASSEVRRGQETQYF; V gene: TRBV2; J gene: TRBJ2-5; D gene: TRBD1